A selection of T cell receptor beta chains follows, all from one sample in a study of T-cell reconstitution after alpha-beta-depleted transplantation in children. TCRdb reprocessed the PCR reads via MiXCR and lists one record per CDR3 protein. The sample has about 410,000 distinct CDR3 sequences; 20% are singletons. The starting material was PBMCs from the stem cell graft donor, obtained from the stem cell graft. All receptors come from a human donor who donated a stem cell graft to a child with acute myeloid leukemia. Both conserved end residues are part of each CDR3.

TRBJ2-7 TRBV29-1 15 CSVGGSGNRLYEQYF
TRBJ2-1 TRBV20-1 12 CSASGIANEQFF
TRBJ2-1 TRBV4-3 15 CASSQMRGKYNEQFF
TRBJ2-3 TRBV4-1 14 CASSQDPQTDTQYF
TRBJ1-5 TRBV20-1 15 CSALPAGGFNQPQHF
TRBJ2-7 TRBV29-1 15 CSVEDAPGASYEQYF
TRBJ2-7 TRBV7-2 16 CASSLGLAGGPFEQYF
TRBJ1-5 TRBV28 11 CASSFKQPQHF
TRBJ1-2 TRBV7-2 16 CASSLAPRQGNYGYTF
TRBJ1-2 TRBV10-2 15 CASSDSRGAGNGYTF
TRBJ2-2 TRBV5-1 14 CASSFQGDTGELFF
TRBJ2-2 TRBV12-3/TRBV12-4 15 CASSLRGPNTGELFF
TRBJ2-7 TRBV24-1 12 CATSDSSDEQYF
TRBJ2-3 TRBV5-1 14 CASRYNLPTDTQYF